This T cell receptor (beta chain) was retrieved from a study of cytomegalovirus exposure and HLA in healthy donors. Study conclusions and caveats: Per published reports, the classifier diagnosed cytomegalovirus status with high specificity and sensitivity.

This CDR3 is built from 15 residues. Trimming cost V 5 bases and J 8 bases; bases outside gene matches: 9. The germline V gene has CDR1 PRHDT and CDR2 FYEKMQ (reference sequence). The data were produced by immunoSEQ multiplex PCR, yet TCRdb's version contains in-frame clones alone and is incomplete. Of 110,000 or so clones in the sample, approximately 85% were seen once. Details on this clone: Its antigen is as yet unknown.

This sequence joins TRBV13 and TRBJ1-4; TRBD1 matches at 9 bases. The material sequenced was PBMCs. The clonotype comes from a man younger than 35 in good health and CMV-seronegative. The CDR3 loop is CASSLAGQGLEKLFF. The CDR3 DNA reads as TGTGCCAGCAGCCTAGCGGGACAGGGATTGGAAAAACTGTTTTTT.